This T cell receptor (beta chain) was identified during a study of blood T cell repertoires in COVID-19. At the level of the study: Nucleic acid was either cDNA or gDNA, and it came from T cells, B-cell-depleted T cells, or PBMCs.

Per the original methods: Reference gene primer amplification yielded estimated nucleated cell counts. This table comes from immunoSEQ multiplex PCR, and its TCRdb copy is limited to in-frame clones, with some not included. V, J and clone size were drawn from that table, and D and trimming were deduced from the DNA. The table shows approximately 250,000 clones, with 84% occurring only once. The V and J ends lost 10 bases and 6 bases respectively, with 18 bases between them. This CDR3 is 14 amino acids long. The germline V gene encodes CDR1 MGHDK and CDR2 SYGVNS. The sequenced sample was peripheral blood. The clonotype originates from a middle-aged woman who had recovered from COVID-19. V and J are TRBV25-1 and TRBJ2-2, with D possibly being TRBD2 (7 bases). CDR3 in amino acids: CATEGGGIPGELFF. The CDR3 region has the DNA TGTGCCACCGAGGGGGGGGGCATTCCCGGGGAGCTGTTTTTT.